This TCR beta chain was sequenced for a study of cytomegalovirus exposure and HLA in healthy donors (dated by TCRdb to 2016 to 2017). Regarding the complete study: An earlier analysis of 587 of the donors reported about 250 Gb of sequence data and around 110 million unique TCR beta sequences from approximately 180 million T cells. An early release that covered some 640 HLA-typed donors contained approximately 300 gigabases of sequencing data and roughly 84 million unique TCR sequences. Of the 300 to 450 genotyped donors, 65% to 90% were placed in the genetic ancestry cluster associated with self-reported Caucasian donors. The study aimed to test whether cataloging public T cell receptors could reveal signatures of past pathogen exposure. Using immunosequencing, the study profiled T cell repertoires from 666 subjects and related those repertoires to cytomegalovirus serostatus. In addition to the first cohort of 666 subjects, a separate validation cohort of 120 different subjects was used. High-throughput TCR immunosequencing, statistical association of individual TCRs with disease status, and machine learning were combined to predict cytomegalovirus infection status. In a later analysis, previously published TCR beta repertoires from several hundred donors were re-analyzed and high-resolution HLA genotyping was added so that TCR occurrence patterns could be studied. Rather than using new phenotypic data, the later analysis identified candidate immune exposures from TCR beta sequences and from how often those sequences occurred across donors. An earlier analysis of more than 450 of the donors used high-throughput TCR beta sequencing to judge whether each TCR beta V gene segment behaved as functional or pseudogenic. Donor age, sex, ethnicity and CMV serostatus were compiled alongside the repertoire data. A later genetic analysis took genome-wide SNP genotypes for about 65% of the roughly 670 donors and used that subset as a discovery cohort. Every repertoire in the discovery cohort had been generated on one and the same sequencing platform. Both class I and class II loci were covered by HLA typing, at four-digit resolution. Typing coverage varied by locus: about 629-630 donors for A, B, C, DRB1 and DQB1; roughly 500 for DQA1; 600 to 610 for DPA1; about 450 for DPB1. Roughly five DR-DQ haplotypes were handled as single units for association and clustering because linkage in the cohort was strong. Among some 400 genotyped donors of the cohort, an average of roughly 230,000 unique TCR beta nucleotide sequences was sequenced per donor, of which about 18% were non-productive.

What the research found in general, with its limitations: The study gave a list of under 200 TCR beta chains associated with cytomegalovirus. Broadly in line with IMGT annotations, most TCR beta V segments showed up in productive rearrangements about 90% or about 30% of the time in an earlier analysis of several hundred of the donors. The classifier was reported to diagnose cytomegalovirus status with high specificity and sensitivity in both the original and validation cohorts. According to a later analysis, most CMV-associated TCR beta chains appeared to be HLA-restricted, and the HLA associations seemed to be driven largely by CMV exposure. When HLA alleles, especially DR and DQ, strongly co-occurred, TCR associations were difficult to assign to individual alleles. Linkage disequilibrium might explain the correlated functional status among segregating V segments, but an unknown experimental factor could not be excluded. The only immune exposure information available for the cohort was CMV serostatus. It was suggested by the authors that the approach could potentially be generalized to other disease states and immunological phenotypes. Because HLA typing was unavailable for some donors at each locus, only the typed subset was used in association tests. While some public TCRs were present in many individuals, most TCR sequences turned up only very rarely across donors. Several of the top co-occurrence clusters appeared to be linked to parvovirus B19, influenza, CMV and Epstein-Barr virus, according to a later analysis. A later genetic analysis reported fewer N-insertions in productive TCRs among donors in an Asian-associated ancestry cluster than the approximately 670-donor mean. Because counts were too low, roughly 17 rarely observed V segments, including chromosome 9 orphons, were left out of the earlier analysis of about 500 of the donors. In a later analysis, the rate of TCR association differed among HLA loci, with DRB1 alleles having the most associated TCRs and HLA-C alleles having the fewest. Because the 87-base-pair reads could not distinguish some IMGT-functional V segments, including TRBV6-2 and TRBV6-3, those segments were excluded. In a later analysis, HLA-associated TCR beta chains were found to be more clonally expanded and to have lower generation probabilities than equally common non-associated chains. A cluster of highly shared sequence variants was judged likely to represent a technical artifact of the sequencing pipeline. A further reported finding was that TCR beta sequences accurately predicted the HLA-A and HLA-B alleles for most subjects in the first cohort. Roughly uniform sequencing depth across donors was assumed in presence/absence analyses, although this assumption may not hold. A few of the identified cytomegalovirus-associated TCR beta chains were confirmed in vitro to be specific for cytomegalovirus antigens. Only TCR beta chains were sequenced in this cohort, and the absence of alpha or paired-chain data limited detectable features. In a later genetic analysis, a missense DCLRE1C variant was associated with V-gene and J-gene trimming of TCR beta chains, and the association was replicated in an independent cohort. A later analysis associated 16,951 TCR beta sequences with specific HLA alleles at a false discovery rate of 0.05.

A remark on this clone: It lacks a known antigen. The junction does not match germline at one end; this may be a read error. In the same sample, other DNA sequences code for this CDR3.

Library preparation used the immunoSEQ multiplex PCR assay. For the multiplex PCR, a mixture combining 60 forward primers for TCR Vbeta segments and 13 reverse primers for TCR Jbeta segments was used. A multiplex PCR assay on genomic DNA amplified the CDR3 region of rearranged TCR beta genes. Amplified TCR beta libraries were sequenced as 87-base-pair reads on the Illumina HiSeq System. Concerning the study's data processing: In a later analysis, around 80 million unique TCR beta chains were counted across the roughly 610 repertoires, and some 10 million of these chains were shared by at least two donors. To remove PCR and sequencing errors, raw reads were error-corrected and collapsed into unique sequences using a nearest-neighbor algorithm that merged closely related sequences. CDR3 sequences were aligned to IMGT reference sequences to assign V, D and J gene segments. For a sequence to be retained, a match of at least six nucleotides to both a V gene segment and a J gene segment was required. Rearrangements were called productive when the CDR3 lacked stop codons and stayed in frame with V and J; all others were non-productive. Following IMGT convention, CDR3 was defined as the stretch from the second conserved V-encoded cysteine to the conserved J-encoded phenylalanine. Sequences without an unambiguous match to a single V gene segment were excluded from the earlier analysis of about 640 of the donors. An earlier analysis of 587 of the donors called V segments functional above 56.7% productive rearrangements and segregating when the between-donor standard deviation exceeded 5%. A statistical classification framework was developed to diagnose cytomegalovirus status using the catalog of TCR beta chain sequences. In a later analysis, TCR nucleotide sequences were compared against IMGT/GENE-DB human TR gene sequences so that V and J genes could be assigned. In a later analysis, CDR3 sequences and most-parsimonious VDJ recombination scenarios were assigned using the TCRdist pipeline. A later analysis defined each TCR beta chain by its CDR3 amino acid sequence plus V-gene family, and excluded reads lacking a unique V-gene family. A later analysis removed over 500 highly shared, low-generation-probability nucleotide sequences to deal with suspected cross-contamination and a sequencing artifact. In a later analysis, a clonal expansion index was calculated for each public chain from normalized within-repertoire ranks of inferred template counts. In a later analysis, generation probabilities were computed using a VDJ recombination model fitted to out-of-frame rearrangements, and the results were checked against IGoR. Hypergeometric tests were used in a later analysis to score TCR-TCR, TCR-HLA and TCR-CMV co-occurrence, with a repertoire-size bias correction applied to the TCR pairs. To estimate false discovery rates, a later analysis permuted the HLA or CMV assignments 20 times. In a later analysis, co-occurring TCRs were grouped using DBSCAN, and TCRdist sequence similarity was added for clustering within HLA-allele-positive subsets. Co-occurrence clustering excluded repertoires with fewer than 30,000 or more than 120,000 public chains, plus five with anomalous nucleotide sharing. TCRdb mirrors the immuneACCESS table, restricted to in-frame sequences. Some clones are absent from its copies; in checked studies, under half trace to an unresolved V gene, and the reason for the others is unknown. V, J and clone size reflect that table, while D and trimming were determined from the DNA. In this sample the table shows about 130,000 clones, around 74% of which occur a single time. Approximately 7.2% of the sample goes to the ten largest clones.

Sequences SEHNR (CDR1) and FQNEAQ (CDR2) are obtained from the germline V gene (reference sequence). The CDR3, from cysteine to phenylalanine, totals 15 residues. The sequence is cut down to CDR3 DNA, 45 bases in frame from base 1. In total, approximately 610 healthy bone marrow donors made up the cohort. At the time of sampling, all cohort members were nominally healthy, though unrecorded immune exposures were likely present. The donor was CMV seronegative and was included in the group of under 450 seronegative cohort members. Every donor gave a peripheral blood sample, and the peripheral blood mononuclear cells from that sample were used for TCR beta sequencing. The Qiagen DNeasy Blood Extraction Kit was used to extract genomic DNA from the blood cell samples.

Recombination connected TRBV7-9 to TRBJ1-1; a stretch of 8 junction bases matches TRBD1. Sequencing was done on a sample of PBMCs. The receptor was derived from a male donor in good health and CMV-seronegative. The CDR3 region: CASSPPGTGNTEAFF. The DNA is TGTGCCAGCAGCCCTCCCGGGACAGGAAACACTGAGGCTTTCTTT.